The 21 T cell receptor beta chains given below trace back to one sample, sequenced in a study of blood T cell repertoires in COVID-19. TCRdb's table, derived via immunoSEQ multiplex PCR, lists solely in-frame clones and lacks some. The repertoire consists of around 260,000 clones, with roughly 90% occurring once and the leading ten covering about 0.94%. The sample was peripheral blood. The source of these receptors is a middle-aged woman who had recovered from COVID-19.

The chain's CDR3 is CASSIARSYEQYF. DNA of the CDR3: TGTGCCAGTAGTATAGCCAGATCCTACGAGCAGTACTTC. This chain connects TRBV19 to TRBJ2-7; no definite D call. Germline V CDR1 and CDR2: LNHDA, SQIVND (reference sequence). Trimming stripped 1 base from V and 1 base from J, with 5 bases between. This CDR3 is built from 13 residues. The entire variable domain, with the rest obtained from reference TRBV19 and TRBJ2-7, is as follows: DGGITQSPKYLFRKEGQNVTLSCEQNLNHDAMYWYRQDPGQGLRLIYYSQIVNDFQKGDIAEGYSVSREKKESFPLTVTSAQKNPTAFYLCASSIARSYEQYFGPGTRLTVT.

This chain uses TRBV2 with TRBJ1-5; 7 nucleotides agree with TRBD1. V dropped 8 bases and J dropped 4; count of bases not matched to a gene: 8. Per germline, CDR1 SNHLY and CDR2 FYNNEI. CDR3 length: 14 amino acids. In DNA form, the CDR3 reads TGTGCCAGCGCCCGGACAGGCGTTAATCAGCCCCAGCATTTT. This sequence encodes CASARTGVNQPQHF. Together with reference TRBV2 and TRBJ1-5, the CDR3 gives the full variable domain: EPEVTQTPSHQVTQMGQEVILRCVPISNHLYFYWYRQILGQKVEFLVSFYNNEISEKSEIFDDQFSVERPDGSNFTLKIRSTKLEDSAMYFCASARTGVNQPQHFGDGTRLSIL.

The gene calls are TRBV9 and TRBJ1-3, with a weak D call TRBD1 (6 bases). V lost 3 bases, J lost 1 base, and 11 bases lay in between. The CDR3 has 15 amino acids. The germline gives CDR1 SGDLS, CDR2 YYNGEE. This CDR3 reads CASSAIGQSGNTIYF. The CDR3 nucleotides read TGTGCCAGCAGCGCAATTGGACAGTCTGGAAACACCATATATTTT.

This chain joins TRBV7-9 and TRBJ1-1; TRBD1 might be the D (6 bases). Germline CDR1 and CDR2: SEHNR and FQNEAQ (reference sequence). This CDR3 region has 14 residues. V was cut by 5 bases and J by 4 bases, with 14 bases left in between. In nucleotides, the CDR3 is TGTGCCAGCAGCAGCCGGGACACGGTCACTGAAGCTTTCTTT. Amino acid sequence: CASSSRDTVTEAFF.

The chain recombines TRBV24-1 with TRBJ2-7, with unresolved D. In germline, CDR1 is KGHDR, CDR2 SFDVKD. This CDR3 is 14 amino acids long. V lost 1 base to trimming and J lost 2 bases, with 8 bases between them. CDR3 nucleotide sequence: TGTGCCACCAGTGATTTTCCTACCCCCTACGAGCAGTACTTC. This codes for CATSDFPTPYEQYF.

CDR3 nucleotide sequence: TGCAGCGTTGATGGTTTAGCGGGAGTTCTCTACAATGAGCAGTTCTTC. Translation gives CSVDGLAGVLYNEQFF. The chain has TRBV29-1 and TRBJ2-1, with TRBD2 identical over 9 bases. CDR1 and CDR2 from the germline V gene are SQVTM and ANQGSEA. This CDR3 has 16 residues. V was pared by 3 bases and J by 3 bases, with 9 bases of the junction left unmatched.

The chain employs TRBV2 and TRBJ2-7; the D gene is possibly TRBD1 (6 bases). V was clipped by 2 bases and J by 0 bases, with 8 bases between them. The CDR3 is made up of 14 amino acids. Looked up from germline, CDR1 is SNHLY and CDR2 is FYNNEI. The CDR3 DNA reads TGTGCCAGCAGTGAAACAGGGCACTCCTACGAGCAGTACTTC. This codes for CASSETGHSYEQYF. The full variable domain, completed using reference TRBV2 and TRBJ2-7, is EPEVTQTPSHQVTQMGQEVILRCVPISNHLYFYWYRQILGQKVEFLVSFYNNEISEKSEIFDDQFSVERPDGSNFTLKIRSTKLEDSAMYFCASSETGHSYEQYFGPGTRLTVT.

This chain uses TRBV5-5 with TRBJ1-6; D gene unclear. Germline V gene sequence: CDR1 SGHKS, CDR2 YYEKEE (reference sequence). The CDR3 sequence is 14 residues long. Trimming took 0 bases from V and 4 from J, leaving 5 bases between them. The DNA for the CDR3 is TGTGCCAGCAGCTTGGTGCGGTATAATTCACCCCTCCACTTT. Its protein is CASSLVRYNSPLHF.

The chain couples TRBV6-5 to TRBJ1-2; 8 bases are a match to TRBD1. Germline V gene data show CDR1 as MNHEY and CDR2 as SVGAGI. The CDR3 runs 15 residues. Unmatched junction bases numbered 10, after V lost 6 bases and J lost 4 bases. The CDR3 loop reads CASRDGQGKVYGYTF. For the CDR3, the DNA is TGTGCCAGCAGGGACGGACAGGGAAAAGTCTATGGCTACACCTTC.

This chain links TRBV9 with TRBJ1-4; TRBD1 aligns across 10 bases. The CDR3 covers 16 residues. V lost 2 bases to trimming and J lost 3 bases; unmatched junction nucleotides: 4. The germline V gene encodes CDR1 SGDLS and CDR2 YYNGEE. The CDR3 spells CASSVGTGVSNEKLFF. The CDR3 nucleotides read TGTGCCAGCAGCGTCGGGACAGGGGTGTCTAATGAAAAACTGTTTTTT.

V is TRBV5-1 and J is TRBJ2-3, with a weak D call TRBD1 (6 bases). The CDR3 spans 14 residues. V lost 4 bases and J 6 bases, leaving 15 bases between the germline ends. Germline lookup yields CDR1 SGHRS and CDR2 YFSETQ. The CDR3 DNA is TGCGCCAGCAGCCCTGGGACACCTCGGGATACGCAGTATTTT. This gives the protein CASSPGTPRDTQYF.

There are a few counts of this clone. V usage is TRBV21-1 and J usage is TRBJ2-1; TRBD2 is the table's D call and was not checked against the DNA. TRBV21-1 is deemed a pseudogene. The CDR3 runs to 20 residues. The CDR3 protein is CASSSPGPGDGQGRYNEQFF. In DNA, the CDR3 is TGTGCCAGCAGCTCCCCCGGTCCGGGGGACGGGCAGGGCCGATACAATGAGCAGTTCTTC.

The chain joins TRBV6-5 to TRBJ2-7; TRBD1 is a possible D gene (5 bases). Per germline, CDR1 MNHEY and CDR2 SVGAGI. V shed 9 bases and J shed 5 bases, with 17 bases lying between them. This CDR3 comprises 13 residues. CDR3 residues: CASTTRGRDEQYF. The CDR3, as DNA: TGTGCCAGTACCACAAGGGGCAGGGACGAGCAGTACTTC.

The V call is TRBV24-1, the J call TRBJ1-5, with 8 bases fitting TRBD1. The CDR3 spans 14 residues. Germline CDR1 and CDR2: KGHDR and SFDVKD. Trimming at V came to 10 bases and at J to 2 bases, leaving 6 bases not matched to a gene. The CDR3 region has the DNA TGTGCCACTCAGGGGGCATTAGGCAATCAGCCCCAGCATTTT. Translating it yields CATQGALGNQPQHF.

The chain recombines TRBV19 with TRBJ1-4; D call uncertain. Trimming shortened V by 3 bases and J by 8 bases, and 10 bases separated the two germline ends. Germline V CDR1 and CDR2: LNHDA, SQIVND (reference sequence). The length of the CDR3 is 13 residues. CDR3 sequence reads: CASSISLEEKLFF. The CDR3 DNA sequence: TGTGCCAGTAGTATTTCGCTTGAGGAAAAACTGTTTTTT.

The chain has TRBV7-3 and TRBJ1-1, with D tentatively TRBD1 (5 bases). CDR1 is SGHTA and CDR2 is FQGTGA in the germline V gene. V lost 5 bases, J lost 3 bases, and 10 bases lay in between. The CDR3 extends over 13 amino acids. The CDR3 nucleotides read TGTGCCAGCAGCCAACAACAGGACACTGAAGCTTTCTTT. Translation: CASSQQQDTEAFF.

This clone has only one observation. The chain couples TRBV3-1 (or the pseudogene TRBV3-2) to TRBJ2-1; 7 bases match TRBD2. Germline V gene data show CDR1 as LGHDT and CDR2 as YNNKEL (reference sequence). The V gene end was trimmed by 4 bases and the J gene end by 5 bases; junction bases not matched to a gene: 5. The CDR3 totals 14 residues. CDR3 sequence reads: CASSRASGDNEQFF. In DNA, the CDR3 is TGTGCCAGCAGCCGGGCTAGCGGAGACAATGAGCAGTTCTTC.

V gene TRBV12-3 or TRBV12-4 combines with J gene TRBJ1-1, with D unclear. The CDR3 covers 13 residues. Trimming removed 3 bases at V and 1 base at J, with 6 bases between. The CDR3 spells CASSFRPNTEAFF. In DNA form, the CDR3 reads TGTGCCAGCAGTTTCAGGCCGAACACTGAAGCTTTCTTT.

CDR3 sequence: CASRTGTIANEKLFF. The CDR3 DNA follows: TGTGCCAGCAGAACGGGGACAATCGCGAATGAAAAACTGTTTTTT. The chain combines TRBV27 with TRBJ1-4, with a tentative D call TRBD1 (6 bases). Germline V CDR1 and CDR2: MNHEY, SMNVEV (reference sequence). The V and J ends lost 6 bases and 5 bases respectively, with 16 bases between them. The length of the CDR3 is 15 residues.

The DNA for the CDR3 is TGTGCCAGCAGCTTCTCACTAGCTACCGGGGAGCTGTTTTTT. It specifies CASSFSLATGELFF. This chain links TRBV5-6 with TRBJ2-2; a weak D match, TRBD2 (6 bases). The CDR3 loop spans 14 amino acids. The V gene's germline CDR1 is SGHDT and CDR2 YYEEEE. The V end was cut by 2 bases, the J end by 5 bases, with 10 bases between.

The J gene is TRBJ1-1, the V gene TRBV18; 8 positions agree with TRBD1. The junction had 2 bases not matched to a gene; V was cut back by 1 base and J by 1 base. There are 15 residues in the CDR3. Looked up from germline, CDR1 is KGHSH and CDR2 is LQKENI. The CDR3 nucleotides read TGTGCCAGCTCACCACGAGGGACAGGGAACACTGAAGCTTTCTTT. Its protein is CASSPRGTGNTEAFF.